This record looks at one TCR beta chain sequence and its context. One end of the junction is discordant with germline, which a read error may explain. The germline V gene has CDR1 MNHNY and CDR2 SVGAGI (reference sequence). CDR3 size: 12 residues. The sample comes from a study of blood T cell repertoires in COVID-19. Looking at the study overall: COVID-19 samples from acute and convalescent phases originated in the United States, Italy and Spain. T cells, B-cell-depleted T cells, or PBMCs supplied cDNA or gDNA.

Generated by immunoSEQ multiplex PCR, the TCRdb table keeps only in-frame clones and is missing some. The repertoire holds some 80,000 clones, with 91% as singletons. The V gene is TRBV6-6, the J gene TRBJ2-7; 10 bases match TRBD1. The sample was peripheral blood. This sequence was found in a man between 45 and 60 years old with COVID-19, enrolled during active disease. This CDR3 is CASSFDRGRQEF. The CDR3 DNA follows: TGTGCCAGCAGTTTCGACAGGGGGCGACAGGAGTTC.